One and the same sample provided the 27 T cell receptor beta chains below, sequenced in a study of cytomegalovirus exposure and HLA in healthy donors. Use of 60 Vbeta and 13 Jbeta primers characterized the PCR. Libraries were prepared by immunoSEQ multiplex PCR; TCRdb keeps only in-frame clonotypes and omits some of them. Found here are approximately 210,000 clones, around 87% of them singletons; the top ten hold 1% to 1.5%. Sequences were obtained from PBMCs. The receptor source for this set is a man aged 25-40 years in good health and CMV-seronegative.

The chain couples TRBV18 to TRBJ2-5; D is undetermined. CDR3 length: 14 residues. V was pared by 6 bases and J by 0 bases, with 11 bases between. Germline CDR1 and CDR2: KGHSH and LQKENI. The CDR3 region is CASSLSRNQETQYF. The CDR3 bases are TGTGCCAGCTCCCTATCCAGGAACCAAGAGACCCAGTACTTC.

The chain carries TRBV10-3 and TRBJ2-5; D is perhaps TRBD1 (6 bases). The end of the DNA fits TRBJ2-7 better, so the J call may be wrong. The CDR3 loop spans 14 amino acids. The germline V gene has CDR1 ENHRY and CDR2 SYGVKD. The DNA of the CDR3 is TGTGCCATCAGGAAACAGGGTCCCCCCTACGAGCAGTACTTC. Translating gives CAIRKQGPPYEQYF.

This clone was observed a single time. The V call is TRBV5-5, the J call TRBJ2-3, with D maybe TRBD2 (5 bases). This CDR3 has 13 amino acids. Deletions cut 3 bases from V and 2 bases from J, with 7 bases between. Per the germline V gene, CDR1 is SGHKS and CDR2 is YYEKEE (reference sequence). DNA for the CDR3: TGTGCCAGCAGCTGGGGAGCCACAGATACGCAGTATTTT. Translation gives CASSWGATDTQYF.

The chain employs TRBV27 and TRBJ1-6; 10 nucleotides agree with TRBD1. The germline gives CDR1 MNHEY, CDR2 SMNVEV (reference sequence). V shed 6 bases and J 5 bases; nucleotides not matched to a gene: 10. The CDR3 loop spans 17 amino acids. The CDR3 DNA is TGTGCCAGCAGGAGGCCCGGGACAGGGGTCCATAATTCACCCCTCCACTTT. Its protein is CASRRPGTGVHNSPLHF.

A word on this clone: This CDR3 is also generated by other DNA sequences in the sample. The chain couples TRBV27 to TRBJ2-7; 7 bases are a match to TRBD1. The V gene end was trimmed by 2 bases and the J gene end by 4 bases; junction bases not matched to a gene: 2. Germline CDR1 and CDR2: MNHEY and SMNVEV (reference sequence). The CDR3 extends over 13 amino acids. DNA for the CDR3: TGTGCCAGCAGTTTAGGGACAGCTTACGAGCAGTACTTC. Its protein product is CASSLGTAYEQYF.

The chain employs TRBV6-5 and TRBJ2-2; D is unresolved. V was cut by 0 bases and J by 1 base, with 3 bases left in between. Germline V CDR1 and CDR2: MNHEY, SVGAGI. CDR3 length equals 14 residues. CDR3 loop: CASSYSRNTGELFF. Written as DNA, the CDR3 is TGTGCCAGCAGTTACTCGCGGAACACCGGGGAGCTGTTTTTT.

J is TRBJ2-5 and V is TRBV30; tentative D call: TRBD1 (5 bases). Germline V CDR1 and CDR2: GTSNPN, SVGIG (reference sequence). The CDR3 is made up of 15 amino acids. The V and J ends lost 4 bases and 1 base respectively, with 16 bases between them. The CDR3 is CAWTATTGAQETQYF. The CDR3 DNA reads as TGTGCCTGGACGGCTACTACAGGAGCCCAAGAGACCCAGTACTTC. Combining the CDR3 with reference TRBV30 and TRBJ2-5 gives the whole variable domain SQTIHQWPATLVQPVGSPLSLECTVEGTSNPNLYWYRQAAGRGLQLLFYSVGIGQISSEVPQNLSASRPQDRQFILSSKKLLLSDSGFYLCAWTATTGAQETQYFGPGTRLLVL.

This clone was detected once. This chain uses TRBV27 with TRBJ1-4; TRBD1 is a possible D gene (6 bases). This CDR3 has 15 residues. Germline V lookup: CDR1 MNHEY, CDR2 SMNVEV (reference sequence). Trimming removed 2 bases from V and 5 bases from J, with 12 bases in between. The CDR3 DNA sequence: TGTGCCAGCAGTTTAGGAACAGGGATGAATGAAAAACTGTTTTTT. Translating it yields CASSLGTGMNEKLFF.

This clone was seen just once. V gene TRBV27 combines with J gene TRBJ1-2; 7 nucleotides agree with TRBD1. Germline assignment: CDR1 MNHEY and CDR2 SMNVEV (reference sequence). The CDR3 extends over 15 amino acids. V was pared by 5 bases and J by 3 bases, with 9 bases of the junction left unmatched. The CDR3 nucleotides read TGTGCCAGCAGTCCCCGGGCGGGGACAGACTATGGCTACACCTTC. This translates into CASSPRAGTDYGYTF.

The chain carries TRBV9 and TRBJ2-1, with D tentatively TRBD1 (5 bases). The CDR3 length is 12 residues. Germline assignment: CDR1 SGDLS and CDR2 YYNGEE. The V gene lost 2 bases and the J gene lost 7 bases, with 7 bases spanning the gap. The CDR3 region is CASSVRQNEQFF. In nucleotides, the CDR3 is TGTGCCAGCAGCGTCCGACAGAATGAGCAGTTCTTC.

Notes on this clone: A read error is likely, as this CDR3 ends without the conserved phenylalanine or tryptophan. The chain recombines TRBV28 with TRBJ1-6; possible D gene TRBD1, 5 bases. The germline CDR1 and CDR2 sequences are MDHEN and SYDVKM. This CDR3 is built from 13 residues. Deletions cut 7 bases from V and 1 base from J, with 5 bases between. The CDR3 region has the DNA TGTGCCAGCAACAGGTCCTATAATTCACCCCTCCACCTT. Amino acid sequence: CASNRSYNSPLHL.

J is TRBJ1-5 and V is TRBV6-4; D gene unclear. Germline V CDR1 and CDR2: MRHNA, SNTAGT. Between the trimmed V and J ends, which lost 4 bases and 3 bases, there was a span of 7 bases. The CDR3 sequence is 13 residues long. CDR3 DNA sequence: TGTGCCAGCAGTGGTCAGATCAATCAGCCCCAGCATTTT. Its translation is CASSGQINQPQHF.

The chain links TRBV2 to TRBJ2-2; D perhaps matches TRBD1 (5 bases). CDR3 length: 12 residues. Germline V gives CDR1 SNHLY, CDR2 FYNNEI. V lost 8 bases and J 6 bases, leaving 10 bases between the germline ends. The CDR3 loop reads CASAGFAGELFF. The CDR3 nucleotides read TGTGCCAGCGCAGGGTTCGCCGGGGAGCTGTTTTTT.

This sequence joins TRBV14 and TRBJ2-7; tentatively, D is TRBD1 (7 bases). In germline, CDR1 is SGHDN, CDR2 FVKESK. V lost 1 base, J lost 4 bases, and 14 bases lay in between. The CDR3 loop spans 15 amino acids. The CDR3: CASSQGGTEGYEQYF. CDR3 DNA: TGTGCCAGCAGCCAAGGCGGGACAGAGGGTTACGAGCAGTACTTC. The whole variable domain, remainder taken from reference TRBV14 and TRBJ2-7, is EAGVTQFPSHSVIEKGQTVTLRCDPISGHDNLYWYRRVMGKEIKFLLHFVKESKQDESGMPNNRFLAERTGGTYSTLKVQPAELEDSGVYFCASSQGGTEGYEQYFGPGTRLTVT.

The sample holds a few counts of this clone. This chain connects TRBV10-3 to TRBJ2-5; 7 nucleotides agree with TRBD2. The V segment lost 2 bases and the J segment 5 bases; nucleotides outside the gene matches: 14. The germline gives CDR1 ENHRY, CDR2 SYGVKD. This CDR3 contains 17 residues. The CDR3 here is CAISEPEGREIRETQYF. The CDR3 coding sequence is TGTGCCATCAGTGAGCCAGAAGGGCGGGAGATCCGGGAGACCCAGTACTTC.

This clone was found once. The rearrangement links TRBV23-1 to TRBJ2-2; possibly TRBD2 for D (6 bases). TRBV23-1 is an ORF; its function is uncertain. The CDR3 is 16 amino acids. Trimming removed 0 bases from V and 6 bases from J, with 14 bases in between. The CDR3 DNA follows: TGCGCCAGCAGTCAATCTCCGGAGGGGCCACCCGGGGAGCTGTTTTTT. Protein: CASSQSPEGPPGELFF.

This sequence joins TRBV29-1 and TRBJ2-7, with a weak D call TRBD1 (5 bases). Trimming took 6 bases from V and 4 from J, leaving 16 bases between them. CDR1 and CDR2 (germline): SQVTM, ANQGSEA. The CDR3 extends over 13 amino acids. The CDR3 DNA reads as TGCAGCGTGAAAGTGCAGGGAAGTTACGAGCAGTACTTC. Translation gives CSVKVQGSYEQYF.

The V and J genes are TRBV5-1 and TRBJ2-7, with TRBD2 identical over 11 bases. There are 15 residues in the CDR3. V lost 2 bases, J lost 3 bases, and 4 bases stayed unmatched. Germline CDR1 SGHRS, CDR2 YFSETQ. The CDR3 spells CASSFTGLAVYEQYF. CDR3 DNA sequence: TGCGCCAGCAGCTTTACGGGACTAGCGGTCTACGAGCAGTACTTC. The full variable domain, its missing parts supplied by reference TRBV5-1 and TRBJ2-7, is KAGVTQTPRYLIKTRGQQVTLSCSPISGHRSVSWYQQTPGQGLQFLFEYFSETQRNKGNFPGRFSGRQFSNSRSEMNVSTLELGDSALYLCASSFTGLAVYEQYFGPGTRLTVT.

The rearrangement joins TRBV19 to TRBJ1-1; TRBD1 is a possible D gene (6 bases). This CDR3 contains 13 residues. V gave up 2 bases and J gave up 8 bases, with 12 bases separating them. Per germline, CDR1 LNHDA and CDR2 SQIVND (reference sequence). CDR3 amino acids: CASSITQGTEAFF. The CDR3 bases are TGTGCCAGTAGTATAACCCAGGGGACAGAAGCTTTCTTT.

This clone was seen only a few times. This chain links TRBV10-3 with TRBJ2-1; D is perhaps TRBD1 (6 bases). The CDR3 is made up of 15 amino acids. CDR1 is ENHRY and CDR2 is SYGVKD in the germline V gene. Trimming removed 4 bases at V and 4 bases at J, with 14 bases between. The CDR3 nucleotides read TGTGCCATCAGTGGATACCGGGACACTTACAATGAGCAGTTCTTC. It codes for CAISGYRDTYNEQFF.

CDR3 nucleotides: TGTGCCAGCAGCTTAGATTTTCTTGAGCAGTACTTC. Translation gives CASSLDFLEQYF. The chain recombines TRBV7-9 with TRBJ2-7; no firm D call. Germline CDR1 reads SEHNR; CDR2 reads FQNEAQ (reference sequence). CDR3 size: 12 residues. V was cut by 1 base and J by 7 bases, with 8 bases left in between.

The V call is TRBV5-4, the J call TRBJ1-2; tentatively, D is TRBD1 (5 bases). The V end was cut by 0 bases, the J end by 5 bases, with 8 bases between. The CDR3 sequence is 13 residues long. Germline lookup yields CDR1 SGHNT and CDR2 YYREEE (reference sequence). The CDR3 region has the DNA TGTGCCAGCAGCTTGGAAGGGGTTTATGGCTACACCTTC. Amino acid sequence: CASSLEGVYGYTF. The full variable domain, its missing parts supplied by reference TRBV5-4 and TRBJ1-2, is ETGVTQSPTHLIKTRGQQVTLRCSSQSGHNTVSWYQQALGQGPQFIFQYYREEENGRGNFPPRFSGLQFPNYSSELNVNALELDDSALYLCASSLEGVYGYTFGSGTRLTVV.

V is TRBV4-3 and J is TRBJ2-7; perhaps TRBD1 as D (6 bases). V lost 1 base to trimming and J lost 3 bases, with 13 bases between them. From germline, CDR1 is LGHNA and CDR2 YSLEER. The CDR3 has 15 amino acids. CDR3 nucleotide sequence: TGCGCCAGCAGCCAAGCCAGGACAGCTAACTACGAGCAGTACTTC. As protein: CASSQARTANYEQYF.

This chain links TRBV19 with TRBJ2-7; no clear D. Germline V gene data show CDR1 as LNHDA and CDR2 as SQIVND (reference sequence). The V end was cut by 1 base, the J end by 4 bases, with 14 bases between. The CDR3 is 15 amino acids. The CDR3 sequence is CASSIGPTPSYEQYF. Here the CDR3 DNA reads TGTGCCAGTAGTATAGGTCCGACACCATCTTACGAGCAGTACTTC. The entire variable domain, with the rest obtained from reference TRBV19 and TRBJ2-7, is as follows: DGGITQSPKYLFRKEGQNVTLSCEQNLNHDAMYWYRQDPGQGLRLIYYSQIVNDFQKGDIAEGYSVSREKKESFPLTVTSAQKNPTAFYLCASSIGPTPSYEQYFGPGTRLTVT.

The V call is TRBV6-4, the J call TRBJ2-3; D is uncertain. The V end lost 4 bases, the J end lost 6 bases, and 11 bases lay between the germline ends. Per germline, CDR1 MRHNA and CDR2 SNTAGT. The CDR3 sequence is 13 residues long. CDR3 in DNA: TGTGCCAGCAGTGGAGAGGCTGGGGATACGCAGTATTTT. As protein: CASSGEAGDTQYF.

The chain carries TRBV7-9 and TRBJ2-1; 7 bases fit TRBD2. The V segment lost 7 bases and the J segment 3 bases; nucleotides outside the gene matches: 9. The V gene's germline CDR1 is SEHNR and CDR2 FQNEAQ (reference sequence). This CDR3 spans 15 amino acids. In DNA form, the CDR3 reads TGTGCCAGCAACCCAGGGAGGGAGTACTACAATGAGCAGTTCTTC. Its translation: CASNPGREYYNEQFF. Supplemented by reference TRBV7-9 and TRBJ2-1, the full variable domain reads DTGVSQNPRHKITKRGQNVTFRCDPISEHNRLYWYRQTLGQGPEFLTYFQNEAQLEKSRLLSDRFSAERPKGSFSTLEIQRTEQGDSAMYLCASNPGREYYNEQFFGPGTRLTVL.

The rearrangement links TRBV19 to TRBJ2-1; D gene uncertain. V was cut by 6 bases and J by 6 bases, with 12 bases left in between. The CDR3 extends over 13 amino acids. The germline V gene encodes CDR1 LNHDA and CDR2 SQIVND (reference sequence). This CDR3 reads CASSPIKPNEQFF. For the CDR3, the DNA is TGTGCCAGTAGCCCCATAAAGCCCAATGAGCAGTTCTTC.